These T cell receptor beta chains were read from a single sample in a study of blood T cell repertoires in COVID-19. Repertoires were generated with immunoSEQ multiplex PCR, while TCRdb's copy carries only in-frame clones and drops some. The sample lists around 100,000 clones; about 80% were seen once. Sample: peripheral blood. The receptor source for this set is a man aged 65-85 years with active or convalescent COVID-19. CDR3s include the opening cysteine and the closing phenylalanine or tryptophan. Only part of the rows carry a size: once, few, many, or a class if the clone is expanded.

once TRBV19 CASSIDRQGNEKLFF
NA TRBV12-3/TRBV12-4 CASSLPGLGEQYF
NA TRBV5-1 CASSLTDRSQPQHF
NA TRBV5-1 CASSLLRANEKLFF
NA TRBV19 CASNPSDRVAGELFF
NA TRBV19 CASSVRQSLGYTF
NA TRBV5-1 CASSLDRGNIQYF
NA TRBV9 CASSVGEAGGGTQYF
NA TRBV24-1 CATSETGSGYGSNQPQHF
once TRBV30 CAWSRQGDQPQHF
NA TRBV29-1 CSVEDRRGGETQYF
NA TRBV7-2 CASSLKRALDPRPIYTQYF
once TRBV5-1 CASCGTGPATNEKLFF
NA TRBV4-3 CASSQDRAGRWKLFF
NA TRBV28 CASSLKTTEAFF
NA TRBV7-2 CASSFHLNNQPQHF
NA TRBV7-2 CASNTRGGLEEQYF
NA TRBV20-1 CSALPNYGYTF
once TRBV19 CASSMGLAGTGELFF
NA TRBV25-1 CASSGQGVDQETQYF
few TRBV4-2 CASSQEGTVNTEAFF
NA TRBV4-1 CASSLQDRQETQYF
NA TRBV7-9 CASSLVPGEGDEKLFF
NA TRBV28 CASTRGRNMEQYF
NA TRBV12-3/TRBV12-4 CASSPGGWETQYF
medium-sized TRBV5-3 CARSLVGPSNQPQHF
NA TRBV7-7 CASSLNQTPSQETQYF
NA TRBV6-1 CASSEAGPGGTGELFF
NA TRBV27 CASSPDRTRSRSSYNEQFF
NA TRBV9 CASATGGASTDTQYF
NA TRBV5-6 CASHGSAKTQYF
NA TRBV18 CASSPLTGAYEQYF
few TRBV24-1 CATSTGDYGYTF
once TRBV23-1 CASRTGMMETQYF
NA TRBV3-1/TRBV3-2 CASSQTTVNTEAFF
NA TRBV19 CASSTTSGRGAGELFF
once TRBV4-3 CASSSDREYEKLFF
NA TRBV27 CASSLSGTGGWGSMNYGYTF
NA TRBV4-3 CASSQDRGFPGEQYF
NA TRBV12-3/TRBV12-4 CASSLDRQETQYF
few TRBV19 CASNFGTVDNQPQHF
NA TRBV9 CASAATGIQETQYF
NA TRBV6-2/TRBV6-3 CASSRQHSPLHF
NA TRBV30 CAWRARDRGNDEQYF
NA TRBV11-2 CASSSETGLAYEQYF
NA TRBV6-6 CASSYSGTPNYGYTF
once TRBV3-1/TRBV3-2 CASSRSGQGYNEQFF
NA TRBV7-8 CASSLESGLNSPLHF
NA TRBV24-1 CATSDTDRNYGYTF
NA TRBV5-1 CASSDGGQGARSGQFF